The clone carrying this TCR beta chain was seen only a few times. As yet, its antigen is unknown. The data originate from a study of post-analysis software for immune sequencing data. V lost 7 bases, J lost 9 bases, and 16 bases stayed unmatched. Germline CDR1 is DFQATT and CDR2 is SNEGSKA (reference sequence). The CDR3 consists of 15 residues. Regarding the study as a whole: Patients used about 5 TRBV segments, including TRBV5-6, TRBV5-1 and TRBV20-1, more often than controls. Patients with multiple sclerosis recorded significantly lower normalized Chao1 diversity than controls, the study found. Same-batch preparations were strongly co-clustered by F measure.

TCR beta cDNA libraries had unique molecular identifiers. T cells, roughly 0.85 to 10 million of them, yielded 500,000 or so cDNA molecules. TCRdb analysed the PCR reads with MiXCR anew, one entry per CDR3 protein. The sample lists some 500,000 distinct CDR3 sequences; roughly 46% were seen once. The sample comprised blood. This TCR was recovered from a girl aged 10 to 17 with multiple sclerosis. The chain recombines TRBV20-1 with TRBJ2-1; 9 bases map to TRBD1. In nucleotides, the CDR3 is TGCAGTGTTCTGACGGGGACAGGGTTTTTCGGTGAGCAGTTCTTC. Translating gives CSVLTGTGFFGEQFF.